This T cell receptor (beta chain) derives from a study of technical replicates of blood from several donors. The V gene's germline CDR1 is SGDLS and CDR2 YYNGEE. V dropped 4 bases and J dropped 8 bases, with 12 bases sitting between them. CDR3 size: 13 residues. The protocol was immunoSEQ multiplex PCR, while the TCRdb copy is restricted to in-frame clones and leaves out a portion. This sample yields about 97,000 clones, of which approximately 96% are seen a single time; about 0.36% belongs to the top ten. The chain employs TRBV9 and TRBJ1-4; D is perhaps TRBD1 (5 bases). This sequence originates from a human donor in good health. Sequenced input: T cells isolated from PBMCs. The CDR3 here is CASSSTVEEKLFF. The DNA of the CDR3 is TGTGCCAGCAGCTCGACAGTTGAGGAAAAACTGTTTTTT.